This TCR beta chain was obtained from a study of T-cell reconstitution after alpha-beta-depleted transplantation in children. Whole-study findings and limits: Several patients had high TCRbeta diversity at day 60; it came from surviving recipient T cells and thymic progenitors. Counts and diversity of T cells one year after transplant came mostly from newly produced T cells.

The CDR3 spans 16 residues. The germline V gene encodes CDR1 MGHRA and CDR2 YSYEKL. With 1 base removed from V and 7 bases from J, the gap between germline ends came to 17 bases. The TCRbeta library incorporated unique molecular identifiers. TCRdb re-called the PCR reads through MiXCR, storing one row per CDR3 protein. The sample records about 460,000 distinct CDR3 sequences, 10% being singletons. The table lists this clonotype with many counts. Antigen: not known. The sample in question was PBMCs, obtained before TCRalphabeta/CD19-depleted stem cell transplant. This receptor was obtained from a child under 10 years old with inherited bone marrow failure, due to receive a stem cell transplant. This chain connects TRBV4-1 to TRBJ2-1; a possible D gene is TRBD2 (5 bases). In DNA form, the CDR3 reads TGCGCCAGCAGCCAAGCGACCCAGCGCAGGAGGAATGAGCAGTTCTTC. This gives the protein CASSQATQRRRNEQFF.